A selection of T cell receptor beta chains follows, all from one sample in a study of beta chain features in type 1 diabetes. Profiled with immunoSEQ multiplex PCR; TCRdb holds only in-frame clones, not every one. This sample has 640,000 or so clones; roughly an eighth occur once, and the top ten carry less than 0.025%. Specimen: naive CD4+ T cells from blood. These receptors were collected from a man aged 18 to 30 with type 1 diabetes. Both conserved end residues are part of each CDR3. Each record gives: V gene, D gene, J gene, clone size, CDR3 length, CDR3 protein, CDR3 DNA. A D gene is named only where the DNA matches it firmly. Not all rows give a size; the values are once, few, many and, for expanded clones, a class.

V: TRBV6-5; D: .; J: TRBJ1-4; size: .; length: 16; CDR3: CASSYSLTGTNEKLFF; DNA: TGTGCCAGCAGTTACTCGCTTACAGGGACTAATGAAAAACTGTTTTTT
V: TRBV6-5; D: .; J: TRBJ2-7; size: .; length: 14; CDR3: CASSYAGGSYEQYF; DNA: TGTGCCAGCAGTTACGCCGGCGGCTCCTACGAGCAGTACTTC
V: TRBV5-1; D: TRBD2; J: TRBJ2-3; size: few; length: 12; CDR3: CASRSGADTQYF; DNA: TGCGCCAGCAGGAGCGGGGCAGATACGCAGTATTTT
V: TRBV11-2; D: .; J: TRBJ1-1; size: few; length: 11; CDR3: CASSPITEAFF; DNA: TGTGCCAGCAGCCCAATCACTGAAGCTTTCTTT
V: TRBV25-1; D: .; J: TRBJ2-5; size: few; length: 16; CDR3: CASSEGGPGEQETQYF; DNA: TGTGCCAGCAGTGAAGGCGGTCCAGGGGAACAAGAGACCCAGTACTTC
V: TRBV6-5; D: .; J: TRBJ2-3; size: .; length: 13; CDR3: CASIFLGTDTQYF; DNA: TGTGCCAGCATTTTCCTGGGCACAGATACGCAGTATTTT
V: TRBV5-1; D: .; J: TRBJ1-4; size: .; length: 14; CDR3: CASSGEATNEKLFF; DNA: TGCGCCAGCAGTGGGGAAGCAACTAATGAAAAACTGTTTTTT
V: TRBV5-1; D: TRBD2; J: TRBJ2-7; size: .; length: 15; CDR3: CASSLGLAGEAEQYF; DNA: TGCGCCAGCAGCTTGGGACTAGCGGGGGAGGCCGAGCAGTACTTC
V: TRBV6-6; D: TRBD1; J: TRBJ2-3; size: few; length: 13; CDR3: CASIDRGQDTQYF; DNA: TGTGCCAGCATAGACAGGGGGCAAGATACGCAGTATTTT
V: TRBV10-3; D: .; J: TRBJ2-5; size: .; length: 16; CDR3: CAISPQQSAPLGTQYF; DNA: TGTGCCATCAGCCCCCAGCAATCGGCCCCTTTGGGGACCCAGTACTTC
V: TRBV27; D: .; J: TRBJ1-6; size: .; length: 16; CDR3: CASSPRWAEMGSPLHF; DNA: TGTGCCAGCAGTCCACGTTGGGCCGAGATGGGGTCACCCCTCCACTTT
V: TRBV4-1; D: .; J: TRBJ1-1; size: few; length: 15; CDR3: CASSQVGQGHPRAFF; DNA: TGCGCCAGCAGCCAAGTTGGCCAGGGGCATCCCCGGGCTTTCTTT
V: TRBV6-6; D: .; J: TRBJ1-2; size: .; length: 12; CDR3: CASSPGGYGYTF; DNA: TGTGCCAGCAGCCCCGGGGGCTATGGCTACACCTTC
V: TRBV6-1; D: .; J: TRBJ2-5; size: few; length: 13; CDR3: CASSEADGETQYF; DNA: TGTGCCAGCAGTGAAGCGGATGGAGAGACCCAGTACTTC
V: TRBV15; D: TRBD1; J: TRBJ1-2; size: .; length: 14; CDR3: CATSRDQGAYGYTF; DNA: TGTGCCACCAGCAGAGACCAGGGGGCCTATGGCTACACCTTC
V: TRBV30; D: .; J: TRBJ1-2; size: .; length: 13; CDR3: CAWGQQLNYGYTF; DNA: TGTGCCTGGGGACAGCAACTTAACTATGGCTACACCTTC
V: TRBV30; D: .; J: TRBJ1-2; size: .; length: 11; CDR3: CASESNYGYTF; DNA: TGTGCGTCGGAATCGAACTATGGCTACACCTTC
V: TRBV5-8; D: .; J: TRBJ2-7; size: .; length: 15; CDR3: CASSLAYRDSYEQYF; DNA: TGTGCCAGCAGCTTGGCCTACAGGGACTCCTACGAGCAGTACTTC
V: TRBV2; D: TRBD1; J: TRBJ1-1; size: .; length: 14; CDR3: CASSPRQGGTEAFF; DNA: TGTGCCAGCAGTCCTCGACAGGGAGGCACTGAAGCTTTCTTT
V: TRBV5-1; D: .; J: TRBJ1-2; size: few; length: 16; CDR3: CASSPRTAGILYGYTF; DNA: TGCGCCAGCAGCCCGCGGACAGCTGGAATTCTCTATGGCTACACCTTC
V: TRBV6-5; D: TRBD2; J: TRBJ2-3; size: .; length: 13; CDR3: CASRRGGTDTQYF; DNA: TGTGCCAGCAGACGGGGGGGCACAGATACGCAGTATTTT
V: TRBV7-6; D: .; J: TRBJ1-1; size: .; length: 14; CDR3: CASSLKEMNTEAFF; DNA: TGTGCCAGCAGCTTGAAGGAAATGAACACTGAAGCTTTCTTT
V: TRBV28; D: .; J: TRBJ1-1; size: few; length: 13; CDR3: CASSKRLNTEAFF; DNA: TGTGCCAGCAGTAAACGATTGAACACTGAAGCTTTCTTT
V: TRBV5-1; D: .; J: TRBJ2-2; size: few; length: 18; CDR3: CASSSRGQPEIFTGELFF; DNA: TGCGCCAGCAGCTCGCGGGGGCAGCCCGAAATTTTCACCGGGGAGCTGTTTTTT
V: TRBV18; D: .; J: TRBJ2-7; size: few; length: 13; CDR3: CASSPPGRGEQYF; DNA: TGTGCCAGCTCACCACCGGGTCGGGGCGAGCAGTACTTC
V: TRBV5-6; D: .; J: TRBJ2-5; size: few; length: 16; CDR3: CASSLANKGATETQYF; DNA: TGTGCCAGCAGCTTGGCCAACAAGGGAGCAACGGAGACCCAGTACTTC
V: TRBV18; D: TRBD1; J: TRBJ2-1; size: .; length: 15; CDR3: CASSPGQGFYNEQFF; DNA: TGTGCCAGCTCACCTGGACAGGGTTTCTACAATGAGCAGTTCTTC
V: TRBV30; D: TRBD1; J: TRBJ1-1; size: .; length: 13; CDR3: CAWWVTGGTSAFF; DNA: TGTGCCTGGTGGGTGACAGGGGGCACTTCAGCTTTCTTT
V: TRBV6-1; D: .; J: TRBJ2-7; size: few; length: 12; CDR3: CASSPSSYEQYF; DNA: TGTGCCAGCAGCCCTAGCTCCTACGAGCAGTACTTC
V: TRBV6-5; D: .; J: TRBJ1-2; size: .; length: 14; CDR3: CASSSRGATYGYTF; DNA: TGTGCCAGCAGTTCTCGGGGAGCGACCTATGGCTACACCTTC
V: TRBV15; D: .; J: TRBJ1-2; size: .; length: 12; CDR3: CATSRREFGYTF; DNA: TGTGCCACCAGCCGACGGGAGTTCGGCTACACCTTC
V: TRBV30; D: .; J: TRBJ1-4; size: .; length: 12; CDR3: CAWSTVGEKLFF; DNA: TGTGCCTGGAGTACGGTCGGTGAAAAACTGTTTTTT
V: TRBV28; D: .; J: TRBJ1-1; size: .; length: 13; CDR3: CASSFRRDTEAFF; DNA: TGTGCCAGCAGTTTCCGCAGGGACACTGAAGCTTTCTTT
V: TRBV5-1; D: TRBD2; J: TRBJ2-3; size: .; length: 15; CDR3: CASSISGGSTDTQYF; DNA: TGCGCCAGCAGCATTAGCGGGGGAAGCACAGATACGCAGTATTTT
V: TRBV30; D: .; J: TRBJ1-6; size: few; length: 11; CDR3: CAWSLNSPLHF; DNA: TGTGCCTGGAGTCTTAATTCACCCCTCCACTTT
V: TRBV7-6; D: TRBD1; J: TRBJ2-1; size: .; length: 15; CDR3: CASSFRTGGYNEQFF; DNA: TGTGCCAGCAGCTTTAGGACAGGGGGATACAATGAGCAGTTCTTC
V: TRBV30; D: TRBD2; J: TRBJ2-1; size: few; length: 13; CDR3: CASTSGGYNEQFF; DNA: TGTGCCTCGACTAGCGGGGGGTACAATGAGCAGTTCTTC
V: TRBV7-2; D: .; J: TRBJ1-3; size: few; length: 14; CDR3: CASSLWVTGNTIYF; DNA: TGTGCCAGCAGCTTATGGGTCACTGGAAACACCATATATTTT
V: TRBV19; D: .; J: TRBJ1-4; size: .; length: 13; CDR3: CASSAQGAEKLFF; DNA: TGTGCCAGTAGTGCACAGGGTGCCGAAAAACTGTTTTTT
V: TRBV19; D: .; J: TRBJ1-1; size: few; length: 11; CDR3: CASSEPGEAFF; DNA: TGTGCCAGTAGTGAACCAGGTGAAGCTTTCTTT
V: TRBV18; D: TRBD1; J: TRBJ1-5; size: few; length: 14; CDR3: CASSPGTGDQPQHF; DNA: TGTGCCAGCTCACCCGGGACAGGAGATCAGCCCCAGCATTTT
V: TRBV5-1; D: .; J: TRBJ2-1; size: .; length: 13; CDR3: CASSLTSNNEQFF; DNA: TGCGCCAGCAGCTTGACTAGCAACAATGAGCAGTTCTTC
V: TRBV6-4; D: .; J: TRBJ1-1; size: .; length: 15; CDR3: CASSRDQGFDTEAFF; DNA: TGTGCCAGCAGTAGGGATCAGGGATTCGACACTGAAGCTTTCTTT
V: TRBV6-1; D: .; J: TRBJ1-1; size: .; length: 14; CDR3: CASSDLQGYTEAFF; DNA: TGTGCCAGCAGTGATCTACAGGGATACACTGAAGCTTTCTTT
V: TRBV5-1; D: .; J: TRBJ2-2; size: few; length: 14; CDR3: CASSLDPNTGELFF; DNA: TGCGCCAGCAGCTTGGACCCGAACACCGGGGAGCTGTTTTTT
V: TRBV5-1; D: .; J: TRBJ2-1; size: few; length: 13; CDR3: CASSLGSRTEQFF; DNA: TGCGCCAGCAGCTTGGGATCTCGTACGGAGCAGTTCTTC
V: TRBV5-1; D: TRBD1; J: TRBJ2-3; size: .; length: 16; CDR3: CASSSGQAPPVNTQYF; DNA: TGCGCCAGCAGCTCGGGACAGGCCCCACCAGTAAATACGCAGTATTTT
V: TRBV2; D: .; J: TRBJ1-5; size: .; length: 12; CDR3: CASAQGYQPQHF; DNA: TGTGCCAGCGCCCAGGGATACCAGCCCCAGCATTTT
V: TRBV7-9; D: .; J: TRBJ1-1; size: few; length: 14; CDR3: CASSFYRENTEAFF; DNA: TGTGCCAGCAGCTTTTACAGGGAGAACACTGAAGCTTTCTTT
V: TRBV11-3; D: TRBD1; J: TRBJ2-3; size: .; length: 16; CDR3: CASSSGTGASTDTQYF; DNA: TGTGCCAGCAGCTCTGGGACAGGGGCCAGCACAGATACGCAGTATTTT
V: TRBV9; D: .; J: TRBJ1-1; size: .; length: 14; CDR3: CASSVATVNTEAFF; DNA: TGTGCCAGCAGCGTAGCTACGGTGAACACTGAAGCTTTCTTT
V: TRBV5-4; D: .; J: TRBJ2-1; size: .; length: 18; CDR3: CASSLELGGHGNYNEQFF; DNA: TGTGCCAGCAGCTTGGAATTGGGCGGGCACGGAAACTACAATGAGCAGTTCTTC
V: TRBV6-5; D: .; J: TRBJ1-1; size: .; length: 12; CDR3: CASSREATEAFF; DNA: TGTGCCAGCAGTAGAGAGGCGACTGAAGCTTTCTTT
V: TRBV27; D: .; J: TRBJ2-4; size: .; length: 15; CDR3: CASSFEARTSNIQYF; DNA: TGTGCCAGCAGTTTTGAAGCTCGGACGTCAAACATTCAGTACTTC
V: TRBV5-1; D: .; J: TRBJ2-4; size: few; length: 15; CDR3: CASSLPRLAKNIQYF; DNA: TGCGCCAGCAGCCTTCCCCGGTTAGCCAAAAACATTCAGTACTTC